This T cell receptor beta chain was profiled in a study of CD8 T cells in Susac syndrome. At the level of the study: Blood was drawn from Susac syndrome patients while they were therapy-naive, on corticosteroids, or on intravenous immunoglobulin alone.

After extraction with the RNeasy kit, about 0.45 to 1 ug of the RNA was reverse transcribed using random hexamers. In TCRdb, the immunoSEQ multiplex PCR reads were re-called with MiXCR into one record per CDR3 protein. The sample comprises 100,000 to 110,000 distinct CDR3 sequences, 95% of which are singletons, and 0.3% to 0.35% rests with the top ten. The germline gives CDR1 SGHRS, CDR2 YFSETQ. The CDR3 loop spans 11 amino acids. A note on this clonotype: The junction departs from germline at one end; a sequencing error may be responsible.

CD8+ and CD4+ T cells from blood underwent TCR beta sequencing, which was carried out in a high-throughput format. Patients with Susac syndrome met diagnostic criteria defined recently for definite or probable disease. Sequenced input: CD8+ T cells from PBMCs. The V gene is TRBV5-1, the J gene TRBJ2-7; no clear D gene. This TCR was recovered from a human donor with Susac syndrome. The CDR3, as DNA: TGTGCCAGCAGTTTAACCTACGAGCAGTACTTC. Encoded protein: CASSLTYEQYF. The full variable domain, in which reference TRBV5-1 and TRBJ2-7 provide the parts outside the CDR3, is KAGVTQTPRYLIKTRGQQVTLSCSPISGHRSVSWYQQTPGQGLQFLFEYFSETQRNKGNFPGRFSGRQFSNSRSEMNVSTLELGDSALYLCASSLTYEQYFGPGTRLTVT.